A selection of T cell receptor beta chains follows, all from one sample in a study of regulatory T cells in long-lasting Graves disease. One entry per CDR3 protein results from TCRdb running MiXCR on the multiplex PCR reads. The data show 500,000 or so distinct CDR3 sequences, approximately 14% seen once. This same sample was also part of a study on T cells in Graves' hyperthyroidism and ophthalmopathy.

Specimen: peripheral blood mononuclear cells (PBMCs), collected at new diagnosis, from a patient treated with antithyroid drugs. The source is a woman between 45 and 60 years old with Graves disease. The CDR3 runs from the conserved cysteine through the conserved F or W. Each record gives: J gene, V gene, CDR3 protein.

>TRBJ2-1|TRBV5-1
CASSVNSGRASAQFF
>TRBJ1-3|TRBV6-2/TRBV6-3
CASRVTGTGVEAIYF
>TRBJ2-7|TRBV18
CASSLFSGMDYEQYF
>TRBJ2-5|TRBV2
CASSEGLRSGETQYF
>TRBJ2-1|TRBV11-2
CASSSRGFSYNEQFF
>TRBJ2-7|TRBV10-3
CAITGGQGGNSYEQYF
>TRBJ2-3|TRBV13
CASSPGLLAPTDTQYF
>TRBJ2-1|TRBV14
CASSQDLGVGGSNEQFF
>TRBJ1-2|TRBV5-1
CASSFRGSLDYGYTF
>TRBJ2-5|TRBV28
CASSWYQETQYF
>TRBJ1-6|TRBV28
CASRYSGQGRPLHF
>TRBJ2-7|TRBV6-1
CASTTLLAGAYEQYF
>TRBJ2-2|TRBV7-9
CASSSEGLSNTGELFF
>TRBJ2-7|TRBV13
CASSPSGRVSHEQYF
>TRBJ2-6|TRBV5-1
CASSHQGADSSSGANVLTF
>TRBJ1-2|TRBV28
CASSLPPGQMQTNYGYTF
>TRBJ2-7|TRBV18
CASSPPGLAGVGEQYF
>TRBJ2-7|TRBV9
CASSVGGGRAYEQYF
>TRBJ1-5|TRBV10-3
CATRQGNQPQHF
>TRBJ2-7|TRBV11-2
CASSLGVTGALSYEQYF
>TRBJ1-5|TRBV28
CASSTIGQGINQPQHF
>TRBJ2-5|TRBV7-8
CASSLASGQGRVTQYF
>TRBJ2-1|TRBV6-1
CASSRLALNEQFF
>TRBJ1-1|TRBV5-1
CASSTLRGGNTEAFF
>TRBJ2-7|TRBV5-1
CASSLVYRFPYEQYF
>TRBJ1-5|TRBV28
CASSLSNRGEPQHF